The text below deals with one T cell receptor (beta chain). Its specificity is not known. With 0 bases clipped from V and 5 bases from J, the junction kept 5 bases outside the gene matches. The germline V gene encodes CDR1 MNHEY and CDR2 SMNVEV (reference sequence). The CDR3 has 15 amino acids. MiXCR, applied by TCRdb to the 5' RACE reads, yields one record per CDR3 protein. The data contain some 330,000 distinct CDR3 sequences, roughly 8% of them singletons. The data originate from a study of CD8 T cells in ankylosing spondylitis. General study results and limits: Disease-linked clones were reportedly significantly enriched in matched ankylosing spondylitis synovial fluid. A TCR beta motif of about 8 highly homologous variants appeared characteristic of ankylosing spondylitis blood. Certain motif variants had earlier appeared in reactive arthritis synovial fluid and blood.

The chain has TRBV27 and TRBJ2-3; 7 bases agree with TRBD2. The receptor was isolated from a male donor with ankylosing spondylitis. The sample taken for sequencing was blood, either unsorted or a sorted T cell fraction (not recorded which). CDR3: CASSLSGGPGDTQYF. CDR3 DNA sequence: TGTGCCAGCAGTTTATCGGGAGGGCCGGGAGATACGCAGTATTTT.